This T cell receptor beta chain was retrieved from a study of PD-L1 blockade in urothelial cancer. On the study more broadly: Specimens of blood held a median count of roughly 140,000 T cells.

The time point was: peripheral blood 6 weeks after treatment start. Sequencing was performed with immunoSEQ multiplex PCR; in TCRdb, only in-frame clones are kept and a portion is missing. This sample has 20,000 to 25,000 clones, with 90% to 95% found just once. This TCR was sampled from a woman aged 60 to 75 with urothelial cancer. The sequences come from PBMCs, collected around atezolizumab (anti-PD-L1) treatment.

The CDR3 sequence: CASSYLVLSYGYTF. The CDR3 DNA is TGTGCCAGCAGTTACTTGGTACTTAGCTATGGCTACACCTTC. This chain joins TRBV6-6 and TRBJ1-2; D not certain. Germline V lookup: CDR1 MNHNY, CDR2 SVGAGI (reference sequence). This CDR3 contains 14 residues. V gave up 1 base and J gave up 4 bases, with 10 bases separating them.